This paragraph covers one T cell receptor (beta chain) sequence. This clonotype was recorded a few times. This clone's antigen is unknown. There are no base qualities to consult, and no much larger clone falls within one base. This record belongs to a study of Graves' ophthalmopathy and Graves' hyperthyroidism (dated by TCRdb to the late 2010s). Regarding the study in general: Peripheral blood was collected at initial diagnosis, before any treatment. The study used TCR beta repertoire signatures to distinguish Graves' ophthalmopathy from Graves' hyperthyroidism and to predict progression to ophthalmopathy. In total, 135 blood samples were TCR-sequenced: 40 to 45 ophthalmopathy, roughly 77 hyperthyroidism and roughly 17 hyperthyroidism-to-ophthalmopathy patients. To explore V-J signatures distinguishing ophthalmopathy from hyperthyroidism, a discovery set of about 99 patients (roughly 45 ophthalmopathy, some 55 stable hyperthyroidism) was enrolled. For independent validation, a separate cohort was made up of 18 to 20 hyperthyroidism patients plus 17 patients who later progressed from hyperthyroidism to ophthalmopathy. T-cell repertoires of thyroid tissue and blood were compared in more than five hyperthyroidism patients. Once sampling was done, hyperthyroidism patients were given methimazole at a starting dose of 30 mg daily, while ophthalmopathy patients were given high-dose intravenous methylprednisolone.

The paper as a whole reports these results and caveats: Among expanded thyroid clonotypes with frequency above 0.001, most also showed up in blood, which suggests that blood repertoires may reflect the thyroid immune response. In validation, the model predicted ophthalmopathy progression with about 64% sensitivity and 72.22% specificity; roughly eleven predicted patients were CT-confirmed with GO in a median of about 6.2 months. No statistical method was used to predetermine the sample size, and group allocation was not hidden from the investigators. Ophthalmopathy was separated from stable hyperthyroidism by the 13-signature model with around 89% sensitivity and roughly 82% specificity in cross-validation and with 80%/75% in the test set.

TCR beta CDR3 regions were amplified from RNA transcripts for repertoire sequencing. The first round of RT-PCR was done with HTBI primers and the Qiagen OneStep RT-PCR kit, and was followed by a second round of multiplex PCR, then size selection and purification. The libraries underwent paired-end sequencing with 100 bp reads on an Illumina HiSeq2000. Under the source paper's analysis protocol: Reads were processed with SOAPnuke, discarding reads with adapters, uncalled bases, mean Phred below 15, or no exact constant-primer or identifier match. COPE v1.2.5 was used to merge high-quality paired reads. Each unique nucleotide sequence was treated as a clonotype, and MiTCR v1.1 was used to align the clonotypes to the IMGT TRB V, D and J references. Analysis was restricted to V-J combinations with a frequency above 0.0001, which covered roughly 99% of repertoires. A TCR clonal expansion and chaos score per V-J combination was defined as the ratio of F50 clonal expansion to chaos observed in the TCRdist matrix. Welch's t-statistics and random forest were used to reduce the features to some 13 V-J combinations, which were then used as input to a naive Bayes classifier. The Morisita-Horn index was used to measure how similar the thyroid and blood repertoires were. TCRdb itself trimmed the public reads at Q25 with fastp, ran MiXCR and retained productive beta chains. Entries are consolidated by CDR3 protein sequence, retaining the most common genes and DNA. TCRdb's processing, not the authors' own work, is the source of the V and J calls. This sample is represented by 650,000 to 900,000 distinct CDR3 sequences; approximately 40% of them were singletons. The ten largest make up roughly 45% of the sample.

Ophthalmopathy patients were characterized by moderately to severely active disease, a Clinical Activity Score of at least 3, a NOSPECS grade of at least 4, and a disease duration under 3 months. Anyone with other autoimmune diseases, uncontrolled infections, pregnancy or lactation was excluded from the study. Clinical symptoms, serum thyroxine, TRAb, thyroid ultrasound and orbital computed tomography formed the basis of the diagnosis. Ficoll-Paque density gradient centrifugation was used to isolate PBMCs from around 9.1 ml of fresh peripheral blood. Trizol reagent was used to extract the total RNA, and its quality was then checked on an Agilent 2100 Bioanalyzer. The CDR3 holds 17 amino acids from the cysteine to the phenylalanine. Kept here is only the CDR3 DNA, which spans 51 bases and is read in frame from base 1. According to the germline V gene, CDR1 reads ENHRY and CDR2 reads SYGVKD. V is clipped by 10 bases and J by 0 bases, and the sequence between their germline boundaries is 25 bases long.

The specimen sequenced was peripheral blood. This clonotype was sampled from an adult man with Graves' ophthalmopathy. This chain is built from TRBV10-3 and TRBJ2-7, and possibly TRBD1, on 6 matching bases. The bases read TGTGCCAGCAGCGTAGGGATTGACAGGCGGTCCTCCTACGAGCAGTACTTC. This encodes CASSVGIDRRSSYEQYF.